This record covers a single T cell receptor (beta chain). The assay, immunoSEQ v3.0, was run at survey level. Some clones are missing from TCRdb's copy, which holds only in-frame ones; the method was immunoSEQ multiplex PCR. The sample has some 33,000 clones; 95% to 98% are singletons. The data originate from a study of long-term antiretroviral therapy in people with HIV. Overall study context: Earliest sampling preceded the 2015 immediate-ART recommendation by about a decade.

Every donor contributed at least one pre-ART and at least two post-ART PBMC samples. Clinicians in the United States treated all participants with HIV. CDR3 length equals 14 residues. Germline V gene lookup returns CDR1 MNHEY and CDR2 SMNVEV (reference sequence). The ends lost 8 bases at V and 3 bases at J; junction bases unmatched: 7. The chain couples TRBV27 to TRBJ1-1, with 9 bases lining up with TRBD1. This receptor was taken from a man younger than 40 with HIV. Sequencing was performed on unsorted PBMCs, taken 7.6 years after starting antiretroviral therapy. CDR3 residues: CASGHRGRDTEAFF. CDR3 nucleotides: TGTGCCAGCGGCCACAGGGGGCGGGACACTGAAGCTTTCTTT.